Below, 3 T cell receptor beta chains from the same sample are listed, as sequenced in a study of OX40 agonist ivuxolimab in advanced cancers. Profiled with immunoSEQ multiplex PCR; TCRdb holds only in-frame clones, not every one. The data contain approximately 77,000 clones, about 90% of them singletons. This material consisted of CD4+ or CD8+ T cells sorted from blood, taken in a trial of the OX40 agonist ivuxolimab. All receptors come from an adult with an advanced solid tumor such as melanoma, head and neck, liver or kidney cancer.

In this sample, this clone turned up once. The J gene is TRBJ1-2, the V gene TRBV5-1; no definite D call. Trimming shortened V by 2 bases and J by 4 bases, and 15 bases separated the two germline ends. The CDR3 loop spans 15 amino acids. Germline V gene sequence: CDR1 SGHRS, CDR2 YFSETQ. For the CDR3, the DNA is TGCGCCAGCAGCTTCCAAGATGGGGATCCCTATGGCTACACCTTC. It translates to CASSFQDGDPYGYTF.

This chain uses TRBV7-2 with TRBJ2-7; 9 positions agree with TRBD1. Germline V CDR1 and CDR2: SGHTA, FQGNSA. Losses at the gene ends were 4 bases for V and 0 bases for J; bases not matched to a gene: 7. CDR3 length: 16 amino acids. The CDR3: CASSSGQGTSSYEQYF. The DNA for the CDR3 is TGTGCCAGCAGCTCAGGACAGGGGACGAGCTCCTACGAGCAGTACTTC. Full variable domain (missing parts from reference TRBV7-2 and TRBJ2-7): GAGVSQSPSNKVTEKGKDVELRCDPISGHTALYWYRQSLGQGLEFLIYFQGNSAPDKSGLPSDRFSAERTGGSVSTLTIQRTQQEDSAVYLCASSSGQGTSSYEQYFGPGTRLTVT.

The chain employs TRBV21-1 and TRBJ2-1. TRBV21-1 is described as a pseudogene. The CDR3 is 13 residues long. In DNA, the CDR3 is TGTGCCAGCAGCTTGCGCAGCAGAAATGAGCAGTTCTTC. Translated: CASSLRSRNEQFF.